There are a few counts of the clone carrying this TCR beta chain. Antigen unknown. Using its own MiXCR run on the RT-PCR reads, TCRdb lists one record per CDR3 protein. The sample consists of approximately 530,000 distinct CDR3 sequences, around 13% of them appearing once. The data stem from a study of response to subunit inactivated influenza vaccine. Study outcomes and limitations: The authors suggested that every seasonal influenza vaccination recruits few new T cells.

This CDR3 is built from 14 residues. V trimming: 2 bases; J trimming: 5 bases; junction bases outside the gene matches: 4. Germline CDR1 and CDR2: DFQATT and SNEGSKA (reference sequence). V and J are TRBV20-1 and TRBJ1-5, with TRBD1 matching 9 bases. Material: PBMCs from blood, obtained more than 35 days after vaccination. The TCR sequence derives from a man between 45 and 60 years old who received an inactivated influenza vaccine. CDR3 protein: CSARPGTGHQPQHF. The CDR3 DNA sequence: TGCAGTGCTAGACCCGGGACAGGGCATCAGCCCCAGCATTTT.